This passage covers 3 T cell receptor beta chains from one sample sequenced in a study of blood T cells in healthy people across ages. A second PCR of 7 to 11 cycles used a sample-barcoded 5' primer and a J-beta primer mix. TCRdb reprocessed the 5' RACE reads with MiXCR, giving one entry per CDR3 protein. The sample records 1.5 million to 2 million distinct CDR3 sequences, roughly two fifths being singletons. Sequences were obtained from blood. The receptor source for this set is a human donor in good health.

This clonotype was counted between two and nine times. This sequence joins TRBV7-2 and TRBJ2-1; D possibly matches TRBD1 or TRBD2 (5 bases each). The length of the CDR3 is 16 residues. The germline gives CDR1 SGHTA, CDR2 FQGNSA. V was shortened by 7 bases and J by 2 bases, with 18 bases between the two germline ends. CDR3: CASTLSVGVAYNEQFF. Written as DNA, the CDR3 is TGTGCCAGCACACTATCCGTGGGGGTTGCCTACAATGAGCAGTTCTTC.

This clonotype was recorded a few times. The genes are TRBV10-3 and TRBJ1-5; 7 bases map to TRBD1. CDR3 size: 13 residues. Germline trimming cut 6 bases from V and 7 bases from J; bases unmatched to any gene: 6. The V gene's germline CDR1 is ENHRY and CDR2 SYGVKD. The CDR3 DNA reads TGTGCCATCAGGGCAGGGGGAAGCCAGCCCCAGCATTTT. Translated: CAIRAGGSQPQHF.

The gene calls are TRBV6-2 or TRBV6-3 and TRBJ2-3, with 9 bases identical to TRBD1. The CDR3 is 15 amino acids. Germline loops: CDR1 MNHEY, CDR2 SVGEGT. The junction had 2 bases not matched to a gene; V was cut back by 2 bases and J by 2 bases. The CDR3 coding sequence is TGTGCCAGCAGTTACGGGACAGGGAACACAGATACGCAGTATTTT. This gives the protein CASSYGTGNTDTQYF.